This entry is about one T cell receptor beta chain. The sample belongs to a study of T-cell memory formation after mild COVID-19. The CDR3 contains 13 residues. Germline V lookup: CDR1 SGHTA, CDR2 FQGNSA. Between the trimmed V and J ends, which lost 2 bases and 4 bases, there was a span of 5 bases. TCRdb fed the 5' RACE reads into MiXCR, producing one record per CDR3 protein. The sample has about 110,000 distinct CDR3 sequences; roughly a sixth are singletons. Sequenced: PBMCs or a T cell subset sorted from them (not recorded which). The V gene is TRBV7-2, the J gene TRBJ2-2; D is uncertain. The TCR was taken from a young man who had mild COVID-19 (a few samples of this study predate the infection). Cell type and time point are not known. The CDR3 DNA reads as TGTGCCAGCAGCTTACGAGTCACCGGGGAGCTGTTTTTT. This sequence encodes CASSLRVTGELFF.